Here is one TCR beta chain with its context. Its antigen is currently unknown. Post-sort purity exceeded 98% for all sorted populations. The record originates from a study of beta chain features in type 1 diabetes. This CDR3 spans 12 amino acids. CDR1 is MNHNY and CDR2 is SVGAGI in the germline V gene (reference sequence). V was clipped by 7 bases and J by 9 bases, with 13 bases between them. Whole-study results and caveats: It was possible that PCR favored shorter templates, equally so in patients and controls.

The whole isolated RNA underwent reverse transcription, so sequencing captured expressed TCRB transcripts. Libraries were prepared by immunoSEQ multiplex PCR; TCRdb keeps only in-frame clonotypes and omits some of them. The sample yields hundreds of thousands of clones, over 10% seen once. The sequence derives from a young woman in good health. What was sequenced was naive CD4+ T cells from blood. The V call is TRBV6-6, the J call TRBJ2-1; D call uncertain. Here the CDR3 reads CASTETAVEQFF. For the CDR3, the DNA is TGTGCCAGCACCGAAACTGCGGTTGAGCAGTTCTTC.